This paragraph reports one T cell receptor (beta chain). This sample was taken from a study of blood T cell repertoires in COVID-19. The V segment lost 6 bases and the J segment 0 bases; nucleotides outside the gene matches: 5. Per the germline V gene, CDR1 is MDHEN and CDR2 is SYDVKM. This CDR3 is built from 14 residues. Measured with immunoSEQ multiplex PCR; TCRdb has only the in-frame clones, and not every one. Among 150,000 to 200,000 clones listed, roughly 85% were seen once. This TCR was sampled from a woman aged 70-85 years in a cohort exposed to, infected with or recovered from COVID-19 (not recorded which). The sample was PBMCs or T cells enriched from blood (not recorded which). This chain connects TRBV28 to TRBJ2-7; 7 bases fit TRBD1. DNA of the CDR3: TGTGCCAGCAGGACGACAGGGCCCTCCTACGAGCAGTACTTC. Amino acid sequence: CASRTTGPSYEQYF.